The rows below give T cell receptor beta chains drawn from one sample of a study of cytotoxic CD8 clonotypes in ibrutinib-treated CLL. Clones were read by immunoSEQ multiplex PCR, and TCRdb kept only the in-frame ones, dropping some. The profile shows roughly 63,000 clones, less than 60% of them singletons. Material: PBMCs, obtained after 12 months of ibrutinib treatment. The receptors originated from a human donor with chronic lymphocytic leukemia. Both conserved end residues are part of each CDR3. A D gene is named only where the DNA matches it firmly. A clone size is listed for some rows: how often the clone was seen (once, few, many), or a class if it is expanded.

cdr3_length d_call j_call clone_size v_call cdr3_nt cdr3_aa
13 - TRBJ1-2 - TRBV15 TGTGCCCCCCCGGGGGGTCCTAACTATGGCTACACCTTC CAPPGGPNYGYTF
16 TRBD2 TRBJ2-5 - TRBV15 TGTGCCACCAGCTTAGGGACTACTGGGCTCCAAGAGACCCAGTACTTC CATSLGTTGLQETQYF
15 TRBD2 TRBJ2-7 - TRBV7-9 TGTGCCAGCAGCTTCGGTAGCGGGAGTTTAGGCGAGCAGTACTTC CASSFGSGSLGEQYF
18 - TRBJ2-3 - TRBV27 TGTGCCAGCAGTCCCCAGACTAGCTGGGTGGGAGTAGGACAGTCGCAGTATTTT CASSPQTSWVGVGQSQYF
16 - TRBJ2-5 few TRBV5-4 TGTGCCAGCAGCGATAAAGCCCGCGGGCTTGGGGAGACCCAGTACTTC CASSDKARGLGETQYF
16 TRBD1 TRBJ1-2 - TRBV6-5 TGTGCCAGCAGTTACATCCCCGGGACAGGGCCATATGGCTACACCTTC CASSYIPGTGPYGYTF
11 - TRBJ1-1 few TRBV30 TGTGCCTCGGCAGGGGTCACTGAAGCTTTCTTT CASAGVTEAFF
15 - TRBJ2-2 many TRBV6-5 TGTGCCAGCAGTTACTCGAAAGGTTCGGCCGGGGAGCTGTTTTTT CASSYSKGSAGELFF
16 TRBD1 TRBJ2-3 few TRBV7-6 TGTGCCAGCAGCCTCAGTCCCGGGACAGGAACAGATACGCAGTATTTT CASSLSPGTGTDTQYF
16 TRBD1 TRBJ2-2 - TRBV6-5 TGTGCCAGCAGTTCCCTCGGACAGGGGGGTACCGGGGAGCTGTTTTTT CASSSLGQGGTGELFF
11 - TRBJ1-2 many TRBV20-1 TGCAGTTCCACGGGGAACTATGGCTACACCTTC CSSTGNYGYTF
13 - TRBJ2-7 - TRBV5-1 TGCGCCAGCAGCTTGGCGCCAGAGTACGAGCAGTACTTC CASSLAPEYEQYF
13 - TRBJ2-2 once TRBV18 TGTGCCAGCTCCCCATCGGGCACCGGGGAGCTGTTTTTT CASSPSGTGELFF
14 - TRBJ2-7 once TRBV28 TGTGCCAGCAGTCCGACGGGAGAGGGGCACGAGCAGTACTTC CASSPTGEGHEQYF
11 - TRBJ1-2 - TRBV5-4 TGTGCCGGGGGGGACGGTTATGGCTACACCTTC CAGGDGYGYTF
16 TRBD1 TRBJ1-4 once TRBV10-2 TGCGCCAGCAGTTATGGACAGGGGGCAGGTAATGAAAAACTGTTTTTT CASSYGQGAGNEKLFF
12 - TRBJ1-2 - TRBV5-1 TGCGCCAGCAAAGGGGCGAAATATGGCTACACCTTC CASKGAKYGYTF
17 - TRBJ2-4 - TRBV5-1 TGCGCCAGCAGCCCCGAAGGACGGGGGCTAACCAAAAACATTCAGTACTTC CASSPEGRGLTKNIQYF
15 - TRBJ1-4 - TRBV14 TGTGCCAGCAGCCAGTTCGCTTCAACTAATGAAAAACTGTTTTTT CASSQFASTNEKLFF
14 TRBD2 TRBJ2-2 - TRBV6-5 TGTGCCAGCAGGAGCGGGGGGAACACCGGGGAGCTGTTTTTT CASRSGGNTGELFF
13 - TRBJ2-7 - TRBV6-5 TGTGCCATCAGTGCCACAGGGTCCCACGAGCAGTACTTC CAISATGSHEQYF
14 TRBD2 TRBJ2-2 few TRBV6-5 TGTGCCAGCAGTTCGAGCGGGGACACCGGGGAGCTGTTTTTT CASSSSGDTGELFF
12 - TRBJ1-5 - TRBV4-1 TGCGCCAGCAGCCAAGGGAACCAGCCCCAGCATTTT CASSQGNQPQHF
13 - TRBJ2-2 many TRBV6-1 TGTGCCAGCGAGGGAGTCGCTGCCGGGGAGCTGTTTTTT CASEGVAAGELFF
14 - TRBJ2-3 - TRBV7-2 TGTGCCAGCAGCTTAGTCCGCTACGGAGATACGCAGTATTTT CASSLVRYGDTQYF
13 - TRBJ1-5 once TRBV15 TGTGCCACCAGCAGACGGACATCCCAGCCCCAGCATTTT CATSRRTSQPQHF
13 TRBD1 TRBJ1-2 - TRBV6-1 TGTGCCAGCAATCCGACAGGGGTCTATGGCTACACCTTC CASNPTGVYGYTF
14 - TRBJ2-7 - TRBV4-2 TGTGCCAGCAGCCAAGCGCCCGATGGCCACGAGCAGTACTTC CASSQAPDGHEQYF
14 - TRBJ2-2 - TRBV7-2 TGTGCCAGCAGCTTAGCGGGAGCGGCCGGGGAGCTGTTTTTT CASSLAGAAGELFF
12 - TRBJ2-5 - TRBV2 TGTGCCAGCGGCGCTAGCGCGGAGACCCAGTACTTC CASGASAETQYF
14 TRBD1 TRBJ2-7 - TRBV5-4 TGTGCCAGCACCGGGACAGGGGTTGCCTACGAGCAGTACTTC CASTGTGVAYEQYF
14 - TRBJ1-2 few TRBV19 TGTGCCAGTAGTACACAGCATAAAAACTATGGCTACACCTTC CASSTQHKNYGYTF
12 - TRBJ2-2 few TRBV6-5 TGTGCCAGCAGTTACTCGGCCGGGGAGCTGTTTTTT CASSYSAGELFF
16 TRBD2 TRBJ2-3 - TRBV27 TGTGCCAGCAGTTTATCTAGCGGGACCCTTCTCGTCACGCAGTATTTT CASSLSSGTLLVTQYF
16 - TRBJ1-2 few TRBV6-6 TGTGCCAGCAGTTACTCTAGGGGGGAGGGTTACTATGGCTACACCTTC CASSYSRGEGYYGYTF
16 TRBD2 TRBJ2-2 few TRBV7-6 TGTGCCAGCAGCCGCCGGACTAGCGGGACTATCGGGGAGCTGTTTTTT CASSRRTSGTIGELFF
17 - TRBJ1-2 - TRBV2 TGTGCCAGCGAGGGGGGCAGGGGCTTCACGGGAGGATCTGGCTACACCTTC CASEGGRGFTGGSGYTF
15 - TRBJ1-2 - TRBV9 TGTGCCAGCAGCGTAGGGCCGGGGAGGGGAATGGGCTACACCTTC CASSVGPGRGMGYTF
15 TRBD1 TRBJ2-2 - TRBV6-5 TGTGCCAGCAGTGGGACAGGGGGCGTTAGCGGGGAGCTGTTTTTT CASSGTGGVSGELFF
14 - TRBJ1-2 many TRBV14 TGTGCCAGCAGCCAAGCCAGCGCTTTCTATGGCTACACCTTC CASSQASAFYGYTF
15 TRBD2 TRBJ2-1 - TRBV7-9 TGTGCCAGCAGCTTGGGACTAGCGGGGAACGATGAGCAGTTCTTC CASSLGLAGNDEQFF
18 - TRBJ1-3 once TRBV7-8 TGTGCCAGCAGCTTGATAGCCCGCCCAGGGGCATCCGGAAACACCATATATTTT CASSLIARPGASGNTIYF
15 - TRBJ2-1 - TRBV27 TGTGCCAGCAGTTTGGTCCCCAGCTCCTACAATGAGCAGTTCTTC CASSLVPSSYNEQFF
13 - TRBJ1-5 - TRBV5-5 TGTGCCAGCAGCTTGAATGTTGGTCAGCCCCAGCATTTT CASSLNVGQPQHF
15 - TRBJ2-1 many TRBV2 TGTGCCAGCAGTGGGGGGCGGAGCTCCTACAATGAGCAGTTCTTC CASSGGRSSYNEQFF
14 - TRBJ2-3 many TRBV7-9 TGTGCCAGCAGCCCCCGCCCGGGGACAGATACGCAGTATTTT CASSPRPGTDTQYF
14 - TRBJ2-2 few TRBV18 TGTGCCAGCTCACCCATTGGCCTCGACGGGGAGCTGTTTTTT CASSPIGLDGELFF
13 - TRBJ2-5 - TRBV18 TGTGCCAGCTCACATGGGGCGGAAGAGACCCAGTACTTC CASSHGAEETQYF
12 - TRBJ1-2 - TRBV28 TGTGCCAGCACCCGGGAGGGTGGTGGCTACACCTTC CASTREGGGYTF
13 TRBD1 TRBJ1-1 - TRBV5-6 TGTGCCAGCAGCGACCGGGACAGGTCTGAAGCTTTCTTT CASSDRDRSEAFF
8 - TRBJ2-7 - TRBV27 TGTGCCAGTTGGAAGCAGTACTTC CASWKQYF
15 - TRBJ1-6 few TRBV27 TGTGCCAGCAGTTTAGCCGGACAGAGCCTAGTCCCCCTCCACTTT CASSLAGQSLVPLHF
15 - TRBJ1-5 - TRBV6-1 TGTGCCAGCAGTGAAGGAAGCGGGGGTGCGCAGCCCCAGCATTTT CASSEGSGGAQPQHF
15 - TRBJ2-2 - TRBV11-3 TGTGCCAGCAGCCGACGTCAGGGGAACACCGGGGAGCTGTTTTTT CASSRRQGNTGELFF
15 TRBD2 TRBJ2-3 few TRBV28 TGTGCCAGCAGTTTATATGGTACTAGCGGGGGGGCGAGGTATTTT CASSLYGTSGGARYF
17 TRBD1 TRBJ1-2 few TRBV4-1 TGCGCCAGCAGCCAAGAAGGGAGACAGGGCGTAGACTATGGCTACACCTTC CASSQEGRQGVDYGYTF
12 - TRBJ2-5 - TRBV2 TGTGCCAGCAGTGGAGGGGTAGAGACCCAGTACTTC CASSGGVETQYF
17 TRBD2 TRBJ2-3 - TRBV11-1 TGTGCCAGCATCCCGCGGCAGCGGGGGGGCAGAACAGATACGCAGTATTTT CASIPRQRGGRTDTQYF
13 - TRBJ2-5 - TRBV6-6 TGTGCCAGCGGGACACCTCCCCAAGAGACCCAGTACTTC CASGTPPQETQYF